Listed below are T cell receptor beta chains from one sample, sequenced in a study of T-cell reconstitution after alpha-beta-depleted transplantation in children. From the PCR reads, TCRdb called clonotypes with MiXCR, one entry per CDR3 protein. The sample records around 78,000 distinct CDR3 sequences, 13% to 15% being singletons. Sequencing was performed on PBMCs, mostly from graft donor cells, taken 180 days after TCRalphabeta/CD19-depleted stem cell transplant. The receptors were sampled from a male patient aged 2-9 years who had a stem cell transplant for acute lymphoblastic leukemia, so the T cells may come from the graft donor. CDR3s include the opening cysteine and the closing phenylalanine or tryptophan. D genes are given only for firm matches. Where a row states a size, it is once, few, many or the class of an expanded clone; other rows omit it.

d_call	clone_size	v_call	j_call	cdr3_nt	cdr3_aa
-	-	TRBV12-3/TRBV12-4	TRBJ1-1	TGTGCCAGCAGTTCCAGGGACGTCACTGAAGCTTTCTTT	CASSSRDVTEAFF
-	few	TRBV7-2	TRBJ2-1	TGTGCCAGCAGCCCCGGCGGCCTCTCCCTTACCAATGAGCAGTTCTTC	CASSPGGLSLTNEQFF
-	once	TRBV7-2	TRBJ2-5	TGTGCCAGCAGCTTCATACGGGAAGAGACCCAGTACTTC	CASSFIREETQYF
-	many	TRBV29-1	TRBJ1-5	TGCAGCGCTGGGGGGGGTCTAGAGCAGCCCCAGCATTTT	CSAGGGLEQPQHF
-	few	TRBV9	TRBJ2-3	TGTGCCAGCAGCGTAACCCCAGGGCATGGGCAGTATTTT	CASSVTPGHGQYF
TRBD2	few	TRBV29-1	TRBJ2-7	TGCAGCGTTGGATTAGCGGGAGGGCTCAGAACCTACGAGCAGTACTTC	CSVGLAGGLRTYEQYF
-	few	TRBV7-6	TRBJ2-3	TGTGCCAGCAGCTTAGCCCGCTCGGGTTTCACAGATACGCAGTATTTT	CASSLARSGFTDTQYF
-	few	TRBV28	TRBJ2-7	TGTGCCAGCAGGGATCGGGCCCTATCTGGGCAGTACTTC	CASRDRALSGQYF
-	-	TRBV12-3/TRBV12-4	TRBJ1-1	TGTGCCAGCAGTCCCAGTCACACTGAAGCTTTCTTT	CASSPSHTEAFF
TRBD1	-	TRBV20-1	TRBJ1-2	TGCAGTGCTAGATCTGGACAGGGCCTTTACTCCTATGGCTACACCTTC	CSARSGQGLYSYGYTF
-	-	TRBV28	TRBJ2-5	TGTGCCAGTCTTATTGCGGAGACCCAGTACTTC	CASLIAETQYF
-	-	TRBV6-5	TRBJ1-4	TGTGCCAGCAGTTTAGGAGCAGCAACTAATGAAAAACTGTTTTTT	CASSLGAATNEKLFF
-	-	TRBV7-2	TRBJ2-3	TGTGCCAGCAGTTCCTCCGGGACGCGCACAGATACGCAGTATTTT	CASSSSGTRTDTQYF
-	few	TRBV7-2	TRBJ1-5	TGTGCCAGCAGCCCCGTGGGGATCTTTAGCAATCAGCCCCAGCATTTT	CASSPVGIFSNQPQHF
TRBD1	-	TRBV6-1	TRBJ2-5	TGTGCCAGCAAATACGACAGGGGGCGCAGGGAGACCCAGTACTTC	CASKYDRGRRETQYF
-	-	TRBV7-9	TRBJ2-7	TGTGCCAGCAGCCCCGGGACCCCATTTTCCCCTAGGATCGAGCAGTACTTC	CASSPGTPFSPRIEQYF
-	few	TRBV7-2	TRBJ1-2	TGTGCCAGCAGCTTAAACAGGATGAAAGGCTACACCTTC	CASSLNRMKGYTF
TRBD1	-	TRBV29-1	TRBJ2-7	TGCAGCGTTGAGACAGGGGTTCCCTACGAGCAGTACTTC	CSVETGVPYEQYF
-	-	TRBV7-9	TRBJ2-5	TGTGCCAGCAGCCCTGCGGGCCTCCGCGAGGAGACCCAGTACTTC	CASSPAGLREETQYF
-	few	TRBV10-2	TRBJ2-1	TGCGCCAGCGGGGGAGCTCCCCGCAATGAGCAGTTCTTC	CASGGAPRNEQFF
-	-	TRBV12-3/TRBV12-4	TRBJ2-3	TGTGCCAGCAGTTTCTTCCTATTCACAGATACGCAGTATTTT	CASSFFLFTDTQYF
TRBD2	few	TRBV20-1	TRBJ2-2	TGCAGTGTTACTAGCGGAAACACCGGGGAGCTGTTTTTT	CSVTSGNTGELFF
-	few	TRBV29-1	TRBJ2-3	TGCAGCTCTGTGAGGGGTGGCACAGATACGCAGTATTTT	CSSVRGGTDTQYF
-	-	TRBV7-9	TRBJ1-2	TGTGCCAGCGCGGTCCTTAGGTATGGCTACACCTTC	CASAVLRYGYTF
TRBD1	-	TRBV9	TRBJ2-7	TGTGCCAGCAGCTCACGGGACAGGGGCTCCTACGAGCAGTACTTC	CASSSRDRGSYEQYF
-	few	TRBV5-1	TRBJ2-4	TGCGCCAGCAGTGAAGATAGGTACAAAAACATTCAGTACTTC	CASSEDRYKNIQYF
-	-	TRBV4-1	TRBJ2-4	TGCGCCAGCAGCCAAGCAACAGGTCCGATTCAGTACTTC	CASSQATGPIQYF
-	-	TRBV10-3	TRBJ2-7	TGTGCCATCAGTGAGTCCCCGGGACGGTTCTACGAGCAGTACTTC	CAISESPGRFYEQYF
TRBD1	few	TRBV11-2	TRBJ2-4	TGTGCCAGCAGCGCTTCGACAGGGGCCTGGGGGAACATTCAGTACTTC	CASSASTGAWGNIQYF
-	-	TRBV27	TRBJ1-2	TGTGCCAGCAGTGCACGGGTGGGCTACTATGGCTACACCTTC	CASSARVGYYGYTF
-	-	TRBV20-1	TRBJ2-5	TGCAGTGCTAGCGGGCTAGAAGAGACCCAGTACTTC	CSASGLEETQYF
-	few	TRBV7-8	TRBJ1-4	TGTGCCAGCAGCTTAGAAATCCTAAGGGCGAGTGAAAAACTGTTTTTT	CASSLEILRASEKLFF
TRBD1	-	TRBV7-9	TRBJ2-7	TGTGCCAGCAGCTTAAGGGGACACAGGGGGCCTGGCTACGAGCAGTACTTC	CASSLRGHRGPGYEQYF
-	-	TRBV7-2	TRBJ1-6	TGTGCCAGCAGCTTACCGGAATCCAATTCACCCCTCCACTTT	CASSLPESNSPLHF